The present T cell receptor (beta chain) was sequenced within a study of long-term antiretroviral therapy in people with HIV. On the study more broadly: The oldest specimens predate the 2015 immediate-ART recommendation by about a decade.

The libraries were made with immunoSEQ v3.0 at survey level. Produced via immunoSEQ multiplex PCR; TCRdb's table is partial and in-frame only. Of around 30,000 clones in the sample, nearly 97% were seen once. Findings and limits, study-wide: Post-ART samples showed increased diversity that remained below transplant donor control levels.

Concerning this clone itself: Its specificity is unknown.

Per donor, at least one pre-ART and at least two post-ART PBMC samples were obtained. Germline CDR1 SEHNR, CDR2 FQNEAQ (reference sequence). V was clipped by 4 bases and J by 2 bases; unmatched bases: 2. The CDR3 consists of 15 residues. The source was unsorted PBMCs, collected 5.3 years after starting antiretroviral therapy. This chain joins TRBV7-9 and TRBJ2-6; 7 bases line up with TRBD1. The sequence was obtained from a man between 25 and 39 years old with HIV. This CDR3 is CASSSGTAGANVLTF. CDR3 in DNA: TGTGCCAGCAGCTCCGGGACAGCTGGGGCCAACGTCCTGACTTTC.